This entry describes one T cell receptor (beta chain). As yet, its antigen is unknown. The sample comes from a study of PD-1 blockade in mismatch repair-deficient tumors. About the research overall: All were previously treated, progressing patients with 12 mismatch repair-deficient cancer types.

TCRs were sequenced from a few patients responding to pembrolizumab. V was shortened by 7 bases and J by 5 bases, with 15 bases between the two germline ends. The CDR3 has 14 residues. Germline V lookup: CDR1 LNHDA, CDR2 SQIVND (reference sequence). Here immunoSEQ multiplex PCR was the method, and the copy in TCRdb shows in-frame clones only, minus some. The sample contains 90,000 to 120,000 clones, approximately 80% of which appear only once. Findings and limits, study-wide: Rapid post-treatment expansion, then contraction, generally preceding radiologic response, marked tumor-resident clones.

The sequence came from an adult with mismatch repair-deficient cancer. The gene calls are TRBV19 and TRBJ2-1; the D gene is possibly TRBD1 (6 bases). Here the sequenced sample was peripheral blood, taken about eight months after starting pembrolizumab. The CDR3 DNA reads TGTGCCAGTACCCGCTCCGGGACAAACAATGAGCAGTTCTTC. Amino acid sequence: CASTRSGTNNEQFF.